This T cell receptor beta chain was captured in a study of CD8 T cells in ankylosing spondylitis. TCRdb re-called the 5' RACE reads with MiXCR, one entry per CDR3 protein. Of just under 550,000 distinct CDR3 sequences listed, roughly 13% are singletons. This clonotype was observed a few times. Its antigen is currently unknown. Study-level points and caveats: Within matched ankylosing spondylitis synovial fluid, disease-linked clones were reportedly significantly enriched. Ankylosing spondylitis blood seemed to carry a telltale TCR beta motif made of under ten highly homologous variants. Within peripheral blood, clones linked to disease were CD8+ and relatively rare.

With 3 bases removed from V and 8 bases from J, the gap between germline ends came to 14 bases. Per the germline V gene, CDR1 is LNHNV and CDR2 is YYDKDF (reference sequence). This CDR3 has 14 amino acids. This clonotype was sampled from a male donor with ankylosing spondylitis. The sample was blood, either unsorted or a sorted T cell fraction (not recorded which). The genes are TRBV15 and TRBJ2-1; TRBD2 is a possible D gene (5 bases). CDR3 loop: CATSRDLISDEQFF. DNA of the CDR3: TGTGCCACCAGCAGGGACCTGATTAGCGATGAGCAGTTCTTC.